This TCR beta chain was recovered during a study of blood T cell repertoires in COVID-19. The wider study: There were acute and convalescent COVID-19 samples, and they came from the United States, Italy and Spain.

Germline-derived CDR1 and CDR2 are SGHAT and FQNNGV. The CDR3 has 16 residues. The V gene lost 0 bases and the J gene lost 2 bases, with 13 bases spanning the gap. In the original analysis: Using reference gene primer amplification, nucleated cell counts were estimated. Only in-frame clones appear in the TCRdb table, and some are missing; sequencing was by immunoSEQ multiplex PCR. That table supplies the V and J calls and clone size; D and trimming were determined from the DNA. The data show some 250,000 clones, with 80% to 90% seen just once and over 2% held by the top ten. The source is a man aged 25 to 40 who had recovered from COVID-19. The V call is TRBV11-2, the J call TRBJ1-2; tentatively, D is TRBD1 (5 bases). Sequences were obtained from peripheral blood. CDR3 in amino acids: CASSLDFGRANYGYTF. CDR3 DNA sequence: TGTGCCAGCAGCTTAGATTTCGGCAGGGCGAACTATGGCTACACCTTC.